This T cell receptor beta chain was sequenced in a study of CD4 T cells in relation to SARS-CoV-2 and coronaviruses. Study-level information: PBMCs were cultured with antigen for roughly 10 days before TCR beta sequencing.

Data came from immunoSEQ multiplex PCR; TCRdb stores just in-frame clones and leaves some out. The table includes around 16,000 clones, 65% to 85% detected once. CD4+ T cells from unexposed donors were obtained before the COVID-19 pandemic (2011-2018). The cells were cultured for 9 to 11 days before CD4+ T cells were isolated. Study-wide points: In 55% to 75% of donors, memory CD4+ clonotypes crossrecognized SARS-CoV-2 and at least one common cold coronavirus spike.

V gave up 4 bases and J gave up 0 bases, with 11 bases separating them. The CDR3 length is 15 residues. The germline V gene encodes CDR1 SGHRS and CDR2 YFSETQ. Note on this clone: What it recognizes is unknown.

The sample was CD4+ T cells from PBMCs, cultured in vitro. The sequence was collected from a human donor in good health. V is TRBV5-1 and J is TRBJ2-1; D perhaps matches TRBD1 (7 bases). DNA of the CDR3: TGCGCCAGCAGCGCGGGACAGTACTCCTACAATGAGCAGTTCTTC. Residues: CASSAGQYSYNEQFF.